This is a list of T cell receptor beta chains from one sample in a study of blood T cell repertoires in COVID-19. Measured with immunoSEQ multiplex PCR; TCRdb has only the in-frame clones, and not every one. In the table there are approximately 110,000 clones, around 64% of which are singletons. The source material was peripheral blood. The receptors here all came from a human donor with acute or convalescent COVID-19. The donor label of this sample is uncertain. Each CDR3 is given with its conserved first and last residue. Fields, in order: D gene, J gene, CDR3 length, clone size, V gene, CDR3 DNA, CDR3 protein. A D gene is named only where the DNA matches it firmly. The size entry is marked missing in some rows and otherwise reads once, few, many or a size class.

TRBD1,TRBJ2-1,16,few,TRBV5-1,TGCGCCAGCAGCTTGGGGGTGGACAGGGGGTACAATGAGCAGTTCTTC,CASSLGVDRGYNEQFF
-,TRBJ1-2,14,-,TRBV10-3,TGTGCCATCAGTGAGTTTGGCGGAGACTATGGCTACACCTTC,CAISEFGGDYGYTF
-,TRBJ2-1,15,-,TRBV11-2,TGTGCCAGCAGCTCCTTGACAGGACGGGAAAATGAGCAGTTCTTC,CASSSLTGRENEQFF
-,TRBJ1-2,14,-,TRBV19,TGTGCCAGTACCACGACAGGAAGGATGGATGGCTACACCTTC,CASTTTGRMDGYTF
TRBD2,TRBJ2-3,15,few,TRBV7-3,TGTGCCAGCAGCCCCAGCGGGGCGAGGACAGATACGCAGTATTTT,CASSPSGARTDTQYF
-,TRBJ1-5,13,-,TRBV12-5,TGTGCTAGTGCAGGATGGGTGGATCAGCCCCAGCATTTT,CASAGWVDQPQHF
-,TRBJ1-2,13,-,TRBV18,TGTGCCAGCTCACCTGACAGAGCTTATGGCTACACCTTC,CASSPDRAYGYTF
TRBD2,TRBJ2-1,15,-,TRBV5-1,TGCGCCAGCATCCAAGGGAGCGGGGGGTCAGGTACCCAGTTCTTC,CASIQGSGGSGTQFF
-,TRBJ2-1,12,-,TRBV2,TGTGCCAGCAGTGAAGCTGCTAGATCGGGATTCTTC,CASSEAARSGFF
-,TRBJ2-3,12,-,TRBV12-3/TRBV12-4,TGTGCCAGCAGTCTCCGCACAGATACGCAGTATTTT,CASSLRTDTQYF
-,TRBJ1-5,13,-,TRBV12-3/TRBV12-4,TGTGCCAGCAGTCAGAATGGCAATCAGCCCCAGCATTTT,CASSQNGNQPQHF
-,TRBJ2-1,11,once,TRBV5-6,TGTGCCAGCAGCTTGGACATTGAGCAGTTCTTC,CASSLDIEQFF
-,TRBJ1-2,17,-,TRBV25-1,TGTGCCAGCAGTGGGGATGGGAGGGATTCAAAGGGCTATGGCTACACCTTC,CASSGDGRDSKGYGYTF
TRBD1,TRBJ2-7,15,-,TRBV7-6,TGTGCCAGCAGCGACGTCCAGGGGGCACTGGATGGGCAGTACTTC,CASSDVQGALDGQYF
TRBD1,TRBJ2-1,12,-,TRBV7-3,TGTGCCAGCAGCCCAGGGGGTGGTGAGCAGTTCTTC,CASSPGGGEQFF
-,TRBJ1-5,15,-,TRBV5-8,TGTGCCAGCAGCGTCCAGGGTTACGGCAATCAGCCCCAGCATTTT,CASSVQGYGNQPQHF
-,TRBJ1-1,13,-,TRBV5-1,TGCGCCAGCAGCACAAAGACTGGATGGTGGGCTTTCTTT,CASSTKTGWWAFF
-,TRBJ2-1,16,-,TRBV24-1,TGTGCCACCAGTGATCGTGGAGCGGGTTCCTACAATGAGCAGTTCTTC,CATSDRGAGSYNEQFF
-,TRBJ2-5,15,-,TRBV19,TGTGCCAGTAGTATAGGACGGGAGCGCCCCGTGGCCCAGTACTTC,CASSIGRERPVAQYF
-,TRBJ1-2,15,-,TRBV10-3,TGTGCCATCAGTGAGTCTGGGGGCCCTAACTATGGCTACACCTTC,CAISESGGPNYGYTF
-,TRBJ2-1,17,-,TRBV27,TGTGCCAGCAGCGATCCTCGTCGCTCGCGGGGTTTCAATGAGCAGTTCTTC,CASSDPRRSRGFNEQFF
TRBD2,TRBJ2-7,16,-,TRBV2,TGTGCCAGCATAGGGCTAGCGGGGGAAAGCTCCTACGAGCAGTACTTC,CASIGLAGESSYEQYF
-,TRBJ1-5,14,-,TRBV5-8,TGTGCCAGCAGCCCGATGAGCCTTCGCGGGCCCCAGCATTTT,CASSPMSLRGPQHF
TRBD1,TRBJ1-6,15,-,TRBV7-9,TGTGCCAGCAGCTTAGGCCGGACAGGGAATTCACCCCTCCACTTT,CASSLGRTGNSPLHF
-,TRBJ1-1,13,-,TRBV29-1,TGCAGCGTCGAGAGTCGGGTGTCAACTGAAGCTTTCTTT,CSVESRVSTEAFF
-,TRBJ1-4,14,-,TRBV28,TGTGCCAGCAGTTCGGGGGGGACTAATGAAAAACTGTTTTTT,CASSSGGTNEKLFF
TRBD1,TRBJ1-1,14,-,TRBV5-1,TGCGCCAGCAGCGGGGGACAGTTGAACACTGAAGCTTTCTTT,CASSGGQLNTEAFF
-,TRBJ2-3,16,-,TRBV9,TGTGCCAGCAGCGACCAGGGGGGACTGGGCACAGATACGCAGTATTTT,CASSDQGGLGTDTQYF
-,TRBJ2-3,13,-,TRBV12-5,TGTGCTAGTGTGAAGGGGGGCACAGATACGCAGTATTTT,CASVKGGTDTQYF
-,TRBJ1-6,15,-,TRBV27,TGTGCCAGCAGTTTAGGTGCAGGGTTCAATTCACCCCTCCACTTT,CASSLGAGFNSPLHF
-,TRBJ1-1,15,-,TRBV7-2,TGTGCCAGCAGCTCTCACAGGGTGAGGAACACTGAAGCTTTCTTT,CASSSHRVRNTEAFF
-,TRBJ2-1,15,-,TRBV25-1,TGTGCCAGCAGTGAATCAATGGGGCCCTACAATGAGCAGTTCTTC,CASSESMGPYNEQFF
TRBD1,TRBJ1-2,13,-,TRBV6-4,TGTGCCAGCAGTGGGTCGGAAGGGGGCGGCTACACCTTC,CASSGSEGGGYTF
-,TRBJ1-6,17,-,TRBV10-2,TGCGCCAGCAGTGACAGGGGCGAAGGTGTCTATAATTCACCCCTCCACTTT,CASSDRGEGVYNSPLHF
TRBD1,TRBJ1-1,16,-,TRBV18,TGTGCCAGCTCACCAACTACCCCAGGGACAGGGACTGAAGCTTTCTTT,CASSPTTPGTGTEAFF
TRBD1,TRBJ2-2,13,once,TRBV2,TGTGCCAGCAAAAGGGGGCGGACCGGGGAGCTGTTTTTT,CASKRGRTGELFF
TRBD1,TRBJ2-1,14,-,TRBV9,TGTGCCAGCAGCGTGAAGACAGGGGCGGGTGAGCAGTTCTTC,CASSVKTGAGEQFF
-,TRBJ1-6,14,-,TRBV30,TGTGCCTGTGTAAAACAGGGTGGGAATTCACCCCTCCACTTT,CACVKQGGNSPLHF
-,TRBJ1-6,14,-,TRBV19,TGTGCCAGTAGTAGGACAGCCGACGGATCACCCCTCCACTTT,CASSRTADGSPLHF
TRBD1,TRBJ1-5,15,few,TRBV18,TGTGCCAGCTCACCGAACGACAGGGTATATCAGCCCCAGCATTTT,CASSPNDRVYQPQHF
-,TRBJ1-3,16,few,TRBV3-1/TRBV3-2,TGTGCCAGCAGCCCCGAAGGGGGAGGGGCTGGAAACACCATATATTTT,CASSPEGGGAGNTIYF
-,TRBJ1-4,14,many,TRBV5-4,TGTGCCAGCAGCATCCGGGACACAGGGGAAAAACTGTTTTTT,CASSIRDTGEKLFF
-,TRBJ1-1,12,-,TRBV15,TGTGCCACCAGCAGAGACCACACGCCGGCTTTCTTT,CATSRDHTPAFF
TRBD2,TRBJ2-3,16,-,TRBV6-1,TGTGCCAGCAGTGAACGTAGGACTAGCGAGTCAGATACGCAGTATTTT,CASSERRTSESDTQYF
-,TRBJ2-7,12,few,TRBV28,TGTGCCAGCAGTTTACGAGGCTACGAGCAGTACTTC,CASSLRGYEQYF
TRBD2,TRBJ2-5,14,few,TRBV5-1,TGCGCCAGCAGCGACGCTAGCGGGGGACAGACCCAGTACTTC,CASSDASGGQTQYF
-,TRBJ2-5,15,-,TRBV7-2,TGTGCCAGCAGCCAAGGACTACCCTACCAAGAGACCCAGTACTTC,CASSQGLPYQETQYF
-,TRBJ1-2,13,-,TRBV27,TGTGCCAGCAGTCACGGAGCAGGGTATGGCTACACCTTC,CASSHGAGYGYTF
-,TRBJ2-1,13,once,TRBV2,TGTGCCAGCAGGAGGGACACCTACAATGAGCAGTTCTTC,CASRRDTYNEQFF
TRBD1,TRBJ1-1,14,-,TRBV18,TGTGCCAGCTCACCGCAGGGGGCGAACACTGAAGCTTTCTTT,CASSPQGANTEAFF
TRBD1,TRBJ1-4,15,-,TRBV11-2,TGTGCCAGCAGGTTCGGACAGGGCACTAATGAAAAACTGTTTTTT,CASRFGQGTNEKLFF
TRBD1,TRBJ1-6,15,-,TRBV6-5,TGTGCCAGCACCCTGCCCCGGACAGGGGGATCACCCCTCCACTTT,CASTLPRTGGSPLHF
TRBD2,TRBJ2-7,16,-,TRBV15,TGTGCCACCAGCAGAGATGTGGCGGGGGGGAGGTACGAGCAGTACTTC,CATSRDVAGGRYEQYF
TRBD2,TRBJ2-3,16,few,TRBV5-6,TGTGCCAGCAGACATACTAGCGGGGGACCCACAGATACGCAGTATTTT,CASRHTSGGPTDTQYF